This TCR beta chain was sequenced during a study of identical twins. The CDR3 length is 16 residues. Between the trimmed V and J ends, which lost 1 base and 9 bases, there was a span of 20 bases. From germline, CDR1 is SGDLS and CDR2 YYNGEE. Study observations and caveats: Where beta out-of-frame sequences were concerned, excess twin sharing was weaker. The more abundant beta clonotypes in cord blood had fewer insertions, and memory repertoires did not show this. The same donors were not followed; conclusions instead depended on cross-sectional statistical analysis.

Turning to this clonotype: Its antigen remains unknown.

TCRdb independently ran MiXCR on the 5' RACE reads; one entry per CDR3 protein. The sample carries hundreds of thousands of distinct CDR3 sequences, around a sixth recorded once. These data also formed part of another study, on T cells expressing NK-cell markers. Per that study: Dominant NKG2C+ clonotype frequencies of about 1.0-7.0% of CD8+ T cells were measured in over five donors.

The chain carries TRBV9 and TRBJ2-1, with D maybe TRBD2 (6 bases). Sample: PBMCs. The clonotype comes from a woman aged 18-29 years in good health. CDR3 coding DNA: TGTGCCAGCAGCGTAAGAAGCGCTCTAGTGGAGGGTGAGCAGTTCTTC. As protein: CASSVRSALVEGEQFF.